The clone carrying this T cell receptor (beta chain) occurred a few times. The sample belongs to a study of post-analysis software for immune sequencing data. Unique-molecular-identifier-tagged TCR beta cDNA libraries were used. Once about 0.85 to 11 million T cells were used, some 500,000 cDNA molecules resulted. Each CDR3 protein is one row after TCRdb ran MiXCR on the PCR reads. The table records around 500,000 distinct CDR3 sequences, roughly 34% of them present only once. This clonotype originated in a girl under 18 with multiple sclerosis. What was sequenced was blood.

As DNA, the CDR3 is TGTGCCAGCAGCCCAACGGGGGGGGTTCATAATGAGCAGTTCTTC. It translates to CASSPTGGVHNEQFF. The rearrangement uses TRBV11-2 and TRBJ2-1; 8 bases agree with TRBD2. The CDR3 has 15 amino acids. Germline assignment: CDR1 SGHAT and CDR2 FQNNGV. Unmatched junction bases numbered 10, after V lost 5 bases and J lost 7 bases.